One sample yielded the 17 T cell receptor beta chains listed below, sequenced in a study of cytomegalovirus exposure and HLA in healthy donors. Assay used: immunoSEQ multiplex PCR; TCRdb lists only in-frame clones, some missing. The sample yields 110,000 or so clones, roughly nine tenths seen once. The sample comprised PBMCs. Receptors were obtained from a man between 18 and 29 years old in good health and CMV-seropositive.

This clone has a single count. The rearrangement links TRBV28 to TRBJ2-3; D gene uncertain. V was trimmed by 7 bases and J by 2 bases, leaving 10 bases between them. The CDR3 runs to 13 residues. Germline lookup yields CDR1 MDHEN and CDR2 SYDVKM. CDR3 nucleotides: TGTGCCAGCATTTTGACAAACACAGATACGCAGTATTTT. Its protein is CASILTNTDTQYF.

The CDR3 DNA follows: TGCGCCAGCAGCCTCGAGACAGGGGACAACTACGAGCAGTACTTC. Translating it yields CASSLETGDNYEQYF. The rearrangement links TRBV5-1 to TRBJ2-7; TRBD1 matches at 8 bases. The junction had 9 bases not matched to a gene; V was cut back by 4 bases and J by 3 bases. CDR3 length: 15 residues. Germline-derived CDR1 and CDR2 are SGHRS and YFSETQ.

The chain employs TRBV9 and TRBJ2-5, with a possible D match to TRBD2 (7 bases). The CDR3 covers 17 residues. V was cut by 0 bases and J by 1 base, with 16 bases left in between. CDR1 and CDR2 (germline): SGDLS, YYNGEE. CDR3: CASSVGFGRGRQETQYF. The CDR3 region has the DNA TGTGCCAGCAGCGTAGGATTCGGGCGGGGGCGCCAAGAGACCCAGTACTTC.

The chain has TRBV6-6 and TRBJ1-1; TRBD1 matches at 9 bases. This CDR3 comprises 15 residues. The trim removed 6 bases at V and 2 bases at J, leaving 7 bases unmatched. CDR1 and CDR2 (germline): MNHNY, SVGAGI (reference sequence). The CDR3 bases are TGTGCCAGCAGGCCCACAGGGGGCTCAAACACTGAAGCTTTCTTT. Its protein product is CASRPTGGSNTEAFF.

This clone was counted once. The chain combines TRBV10-1 with TRBJ2-5; D is possibly TRBD1 (6 bases). CDR3 length equals 16 residues. The V end was cut by 4 bases, the J end by 3 bases, with 18 bases between. Per the germline V gene, CDR1 is WNHNN and CDR2 is SYGVQD (reference sequence). Here the CDR3 DNA reads TGCGCCAGCAGTGCTGGCGAGGGGGACGTGGAAGAGACCCAGTACTTC. It specifies CASSAGEGDVEETQYF.

This clone was counted once. The rearrangement links TRBV19 to TRBJ2-5; perhaps TRBD1 as D (6 bases). Germline loops: CDR1 LNHDA, CDR2 SQIVND (reference sequence). V shed 3 bases and J shed 6 bases, with 11 bases lying between them. The CDR3 extends over 13 amino acids. CDR3 sequence (DNA): TGTGCCAGTAGTATGAGGACAGCGCAGACCCAGTACTTC. It specifies CASSMRTAQTQYF.

This clone came up a few times. The sample holds other DNA sequences that translate to the same CDR3. The chain uses TRBV19 and TRBJ1-2; D not resolved. The CDR3 is 12 residues long. Trimming removed 3 bases at V and 8 bases at J, with 10 bases between. In germline, CDR1 is LNHDA, CDR2 SQIVND (reference sequence). Here the CDR3 DNA reads TGTGCCAGTAGTATTTTGGGGAGGGGCTACACCTTC. The encoded protein is CASSILGRGYTF.

The chain recombines TRBV9 with TRBJ1-2; D may be TRBD1 (5 bases). The CDR3 length is 15 residues. Trimming shortened V by 1 base and J by 4 bases, and 14 bases separated the two germline ends. Germline assignment: CDR1 SGDLS and CDR2 YYNGEE. CDR3 residues: CASSVRSVGLYGYTF. The CDR3 DNA follows: TGTGCCAGCAGCGTAAGGAGCGTGGGACTCTATGGCTACACCTTC.

The genes are TRBV5-6 and TRBJ2-7; 7 bases fit TRBD2. This CDR3 is built from 13 residues. Germline loops: CDR1 SGHDT, CDR2 YYEEEE. With 0 bases clipped from V and 6 bases from J, the junction kept 3 bases outside the gene matches. The CDR3 here is CASSLGWGGEQYF. In DNA form, the CDR3 reads TGTGCCAGCAGCTTGGGGTGGGGGGGCGAGCAGTACTTC.

The chain joins TRBV2 to TRBJ1-2, with TRBD1 identical over 7 bases. Unmatched junction bases numbered 9, after V lost 6 bases and J lost 5 bases. There are 14 residues in the CDR3. Germline V CDR1 and CDR2: SNHLY, FYNNEI. CDR3: CASSDPTGRYGYTF. As DNA, the CDR3 is TGTGCCAGCAGCGACCCGACAGGGCGGTATGGCTACACCTTC.

The chain employs TRBV18 and TRBJ1-5; D perhaps matches TRBD1 (5 bases). This CDR3 has 17 amino acids. The germline gives CDR1 KGHSH, CDR2 LQKENI. V dropped 4 bases and J dropped 1 base, with 17 bases sitting between them. The CDR3 nucleotides read TGTGCCAGCTCACTAGTAGGCAGGGCCGGAAGCAATCAGCCCCAGCATTTT. Translated, it gives CASSLVGRAGSNQPQHF.

V usage is TRBV28 and J usage is TRBJ2-6; D gene unclear. Germline lookup yields CDR1 MDHEN and CDR2 SYDVKM. The V end lost 2 bases, the J end lost 0 bases, and 11 bases lay between the germline ends. The CDR3 sequence is 17 residues long. CDR3 sequence reads: CASSLQVRLSGANVLTF. The CDR3 DNA reads TGTGCCAGCAGTTTACAGGTTCGCCTCTCTGGGGCCAACGTCCTGACTTTC.

The V gene is TRBV6-1, the J gene TRBJ2-5; D call uncertain. This CDR3 region has 11 residues. Germline V gene data show CDR1 as MNHNS and CDR2 as SASEGT. V lost 5 bases and J lost 4, with 5 bases in between. The CDR3 DNA reads TGTGCCAGCAGTTACGGAGAGACCCAGTACTTC. It is translated as CASSYGETQYF.

The chain joins TRBV15 to TRBJ2-7; the D gene is possibly TRBD2 (5 bases). The germline V gene has CDR1 LNHNV and CDR2 YYDKDF (reference sequence). CDR3 length: 13 residues. V lost 6 bases, J lost 2 bases, and 11 bases lay in between. CDR3 DNA: TGTGCCACCAGTGCGGGTCGGGCCTACGAGCAGTACTTC. Translating gives CATSAGRAYEQYF.

This chain joins TRBV6-5 and TRBJ1-1, with D unclear. The CDR3 is 13 amino acids. Trimming took 2 bases from V and 8 from J, leaving 12 bases between them. CDR1 is MNHEY and CDR2 is SVGAGI in the germline V gene. The CDR3 loop is CASSYEAHGEAFF. For the CDR3, the DNA is TGTGCCAGCAGTTACGAGGCCCACGGCGAAGCTTTCTTT.

As DNA, the CDR3 is TGTGCCAGCAGCCCTTCCCGGGGGGCCCTATATGAGCAGTTCTTC. Protein: CASSPSRGALYEQFF. V gene TRBV13 combines with J gene TRBJ2-1; D may be TRBD2 (7 bases). This CDR3 has 15 residues. Germline lookup yields CDR1 PRHDT and CDR2 FYEKMQ (reference sequence). V lost 5 bases, J lost 8 bases, and 19 bases lay in between.

The rearrangement links TRBV4-1 to TRBJ2-3, with 8 bases identical to TRBD2. V lost 4 bases to trimming and J lost 6 bases; unmatched junction nucleotides: 3. The V gene's germline CDR1 is MGHRA and CDR2 YSYEKL. The CDR3 has 13 amino acids. CDR3 coding DNA: TGCGCCAGCAGCCTCGGGGGGGCGGATACGCAGTATTTT. Its translation is CASSLGGADTQYF.